This TCR beta chain was observed in a study of T cells after yellow fever vaccination. Overall study results and limits: Abundant clonotypes from the bulk population could get into FACS-sorted repertoires as contaminants. Weaker overall was a secondary response that nonetheless peaked faster, on day 5 versus 15.

TCRdb re-derived calls from the 5' RACE reads in MiXCR, one entry per CDR3 protein. The sample gives some 350,000 distinct CDR3 sequences, 8.7% of which show up once; approximately 18% is in the top ten. The CDR3 is 11 amino acids. Per the germline V gene, CDR1 is SGHDN and CDR2 is FVKESK. This clonotype has more than one count but fewer than ten. Its cognate antigen is unknown. The clonotype was recovered from a man aged 18 to 30 who received the YFV17D yellow fever vaccine. The material was PBMCs, obtained on the day of the first yellow fever vaccination. This sequence joins TRBV14 and TRBJ2-4; D not resolved. CDR3 in amino acids: CAGLAKNIQYF. The CDR3 DNA sequence: TGTGCGGGTCTCGCCAAAAACATTCAGTACTTC.